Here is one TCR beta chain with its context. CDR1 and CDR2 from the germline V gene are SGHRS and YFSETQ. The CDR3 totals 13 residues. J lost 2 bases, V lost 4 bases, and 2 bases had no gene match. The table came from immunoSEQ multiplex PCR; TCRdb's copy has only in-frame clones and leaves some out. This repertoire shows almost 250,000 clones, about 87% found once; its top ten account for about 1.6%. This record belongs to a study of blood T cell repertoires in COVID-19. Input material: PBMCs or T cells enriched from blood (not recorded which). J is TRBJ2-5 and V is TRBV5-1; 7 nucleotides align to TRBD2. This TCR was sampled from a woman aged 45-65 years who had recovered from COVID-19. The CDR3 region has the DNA TGCGCCAGCAGCGTGGGACTACAAGAGACCCAGTACTTC. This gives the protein CASSVGLQETQYF.